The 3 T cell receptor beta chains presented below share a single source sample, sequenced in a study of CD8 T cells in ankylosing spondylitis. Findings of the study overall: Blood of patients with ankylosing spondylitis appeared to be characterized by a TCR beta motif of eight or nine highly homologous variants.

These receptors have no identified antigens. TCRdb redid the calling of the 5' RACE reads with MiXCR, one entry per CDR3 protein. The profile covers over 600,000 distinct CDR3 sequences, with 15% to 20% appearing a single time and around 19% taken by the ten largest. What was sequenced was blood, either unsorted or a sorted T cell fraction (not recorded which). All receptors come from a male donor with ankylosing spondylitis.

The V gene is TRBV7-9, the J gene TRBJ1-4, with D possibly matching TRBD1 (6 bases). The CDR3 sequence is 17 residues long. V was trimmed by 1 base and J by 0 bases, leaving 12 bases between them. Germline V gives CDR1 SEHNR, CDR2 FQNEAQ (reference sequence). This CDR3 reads CASSLVGQPTTNEKLFF. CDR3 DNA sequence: TGTGCCAGCAGCTTAGTTGGACAGCCCACAACTAATGAAAAACTGTTTTTT.

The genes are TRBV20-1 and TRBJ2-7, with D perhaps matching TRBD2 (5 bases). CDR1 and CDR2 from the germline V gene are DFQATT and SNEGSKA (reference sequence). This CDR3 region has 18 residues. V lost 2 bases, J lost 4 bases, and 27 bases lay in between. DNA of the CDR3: TGCAGTGCTAGACCTCGCACAGCGGAACAACTCTCCCCTTACGAGCAGTACTTC. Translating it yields CSARPRTAEQLSPYEQYF.

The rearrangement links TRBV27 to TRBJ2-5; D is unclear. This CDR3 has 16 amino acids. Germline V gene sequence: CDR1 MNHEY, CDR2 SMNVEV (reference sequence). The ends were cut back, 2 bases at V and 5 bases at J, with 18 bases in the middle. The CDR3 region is CASSLVRSTSGETQYF. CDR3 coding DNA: TGTGCCAGCAGTTTAGTTCGGTCAACCAGTGGCGAGACCCAGTACTTC.